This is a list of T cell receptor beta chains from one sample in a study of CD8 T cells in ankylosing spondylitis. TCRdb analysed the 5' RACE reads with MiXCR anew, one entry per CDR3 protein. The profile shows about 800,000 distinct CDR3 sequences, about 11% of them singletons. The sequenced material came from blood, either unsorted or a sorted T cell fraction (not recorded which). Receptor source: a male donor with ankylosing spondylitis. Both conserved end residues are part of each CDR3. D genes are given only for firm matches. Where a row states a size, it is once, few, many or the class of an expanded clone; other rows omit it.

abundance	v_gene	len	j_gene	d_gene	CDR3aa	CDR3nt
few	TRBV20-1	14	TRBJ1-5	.	CSARDSRGGYFQHF	TGCAGTGCTAGAGATTCCAGGGGAGGCTACTTCCAGCATTTT
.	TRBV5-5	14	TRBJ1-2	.	CASSLLAIGYGYTF	TGTGCCAGCAGCCTGCTCGCGATAGGCTATGGCTACACCTTC
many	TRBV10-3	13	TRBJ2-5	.	CAISRGSEETQYF	TGTGCCATCAGCCGGGGCTCTGAAGAGACCCAGTACTTC
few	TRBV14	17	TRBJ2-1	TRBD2	CASSRLAGLASLHEQFF	TGTGCCAGCAGCCGGCTAGCGGGACTAGCGAGCCTCCATGAGCAGTTCTTC
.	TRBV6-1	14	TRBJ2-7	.	CASSRGTLSYEQYF	TGTGCCAGCAGTAGAGGGACGCTGAGCTACGAGCAGTACTTC
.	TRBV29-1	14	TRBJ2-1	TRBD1	CSVLGQGAYNEQFF	TGCAGCGTCTTGGGACAGGGAGCCTACAATGAGCAGTTCTTC
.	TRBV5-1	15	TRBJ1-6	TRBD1	CASSLASQGDSPLHF	TGCGCCAGCAGCTTGGCTAGCCAGGGGGATTCACCCCTCCACTTT
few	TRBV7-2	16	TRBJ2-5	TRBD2	CASSRSGGLYQETQYF	TGTGCCAGCAGCCGAAGCGGGGGGCTGTACCAAGAGACCCAGTACTTC
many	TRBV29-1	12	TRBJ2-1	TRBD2	CSLGGVYNEQFF	TGCAGCCTGGGGGGGGTTTACAATGAGCAGTTCTTC
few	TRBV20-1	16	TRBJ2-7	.	CSARVSRPLKPYEQYF	TGCAGTGCTAGAGTGTCCCGCCCCTTAAAACCCTACGAGCAGTACTTC
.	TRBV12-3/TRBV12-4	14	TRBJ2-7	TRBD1	CASSRRDRTYEQYF	TGTGCCAGCAGCCGCCGGGACAGGACCTACGAGCAGTACTTC
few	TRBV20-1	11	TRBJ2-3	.	CSATVGDTQYF	TGCAGTGCAACGGTCGGAGATACGCAGTATTTT
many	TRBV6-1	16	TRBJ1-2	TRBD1	CASSPTRGQGYYGYTF	TGTGCCAGCAGTCCCACCCGGGGACAGGGCTACTATGGCTACACCTTC